This TCR beta chain emerged from a study of low-dose radiotherapy and immunotherapy resistance in tumors (dated by TCRdb to 2021 to 2024). In the study overall: Cohort 1 received 0.5 Gy per fraction every 2 weeks, with a prescribed total PTV dose of 6.5 Gy. For Cohort 2, the dose was 1 Gy per fraction given every two weeks, adding up to 13 Gy in total across 26 weeks. Nivolumab was administered intravenously as a 240 mg flat dose every two weeks, and ipilimumab was administered intravenously at 1 mg/kg every six weeks. Intravenous cyclophosphamide at 200 mg/m2 was administered every two weeks, one day ahead of each radiation and immunotherapy administration. Starting on cycle 1 day 1, patients took 300 mg of aspirin by mouth once a day for four cycles. Trial participants were not randomized into treatment groups. Eight patients were included in the translational analysis: three from the first dose cohort and the first five from the second dose cohort.

The V and J ends are trimmed by 7 bases and 2 bases, leaving 21 bases between them. The CDR3 holds 16 amino acids from the cysteine to the phenylalanine. The CDR3 DNA has 48 bases and is translated from base 1. CDR1 and CDR2 (SEHNR, FQNEAQ) derive from the germline V gene (reference sequence). In its sample, this clonotype was seen many times. Its binding antigen is unknown. Base qualities are not provided; no much larger clone lies one nucleotide away. The time point label here, explained by the study, means: after trial treatment. The sample's treatment or condition label, in plain terms: LDRT plus nivolumab, ipilimumab, low-dose cyclophosphamide and aspirin (RACIN trial). Donors were enrolled in RACIN, a single-arm phase I dose-escalation trial in which nivolumab, ipilimumab, aspirin, low-dose cyclophosphamide and low-dose radiotherapy were combined. Patients with advanced, TIL-negative solid tumors were considered eligible.

The reads were generated on an Illumina HiSeq 2500. Superscript III and a set of TRAV- and TRBV-specific primers were used to synthesize first-strand cDNA, so that both TCRalpha and TCRbeta chains were covered. A roughly 19-cycle PCR with Phusion amplified the TCRs, pairing a constant-region primer with the adapter that was attached to the V primers. Isolated mRNA was amplified with the MessageAmp II aRNA Amplification Kit, using an approximately 17-hour in vitro transcription at 37°C. The Dynabeads mRNA DIRECT Purification Kit was used to isolate mRNA for TCR sequencing. Indexed Illumina adapters were added in a second Phusion PCR of 20 to 25 cycles, after which AMPure XP beads were used to purify the products. The original methods were these. Using custom Perl scripts, TCR sequences encoding the same protein were pooled, out-of-frame sequences were removed, and the abundance of each clonotype was computed. Any TCR sequence supported by only a single read was excluded from analysis. Among the metrics used to describe the repertoires were Shannon entropy, Gini index, clonality, richness, and the frequency of TCRs shared between repertoires. TCRdb passed the public sequencing reads through fastp at Q25 and MiXCR, retaining productive beta sequences. Rows matching on CDR3 protein sequence are summarized as one entry with the most common DNA and genes. The V and J calls, along with clone size, are taken from TCRdb and not from the paper's own processing. For this sample the table gives around 80,000 distinct CDR3 sequences, of which roughly 17% were detected only once. Jointly, the top ten make up over 1.2% of the sample.

This chain is built from TRBV7-9 and TRBJ2-7, with a tentative D gene TRBD1 over 6 matching bases. The starting material was PBMCs, obtained after low-dose radiotherapy plus immunotherapy. This receptor was taken from a male donor with prostate cancer. The nucleotide sequence reads as follows: TGTGCCAGCACCAAGTTTGGGACACTCACCCCCTACGAGCAGTACTTC. This yields the protein CASTKFGTLTPYEQYF.